Listed below are T cell receptor beta chains from one sample, sequenced in a study of regulatory T cells in long-lasting Graves disease. Using its own MiXCR run on the multiplex PCR reads, TCRdb lists one record per CDR3 protein. There are 300,000 to 400,000 distinct CDR3 sequences in the sample; over 15% occur only once, and roughly 30% lies in the top ten. The same sample was also used in a study of T cells in Graves' hyperthyroidism and ophthalmopathy.

Material: peripheral blood mononuclear cells (PBMCs), obtained at new diagnosis, from a patient treated with antithyroid drugs. The receptors stem from a man in his forties with Graves disease. Both conserved end residues are part of each CDR3. Fields, in order: V gene, J gene, clone size, D gene, CDR3 DNA, CDR3 protein. A D gene is named only where the DNA matches it firmly. Expanded clones are given a class, and other clones once, few, many or no size at all.

>TRBV3-1|TRBJ1-5|many|TRBD1
TGTGCCAGCAGCTGGACAGGGCTTCAGCCCCAGCATTTT
CASSWTGLQPQHF
>TRBV19|TRBJ1-4|.|.
TGTGCCAGTAGTTGGAGAGAGACAACTAATGAAAAACTGTTTTTT
CASSWRETTNEKLFF
>TRBV6-2/TRBV6-3|TRBJ2-7|.|.
TGTGCCAGCAGTGACTACGACTTAGGGCACTCCTACGAGCAGTACTTC
CASSDYDLGHSYEQYF
>TRBV12-5|TRBJ1-1|many|.
TGTGCTAGTGGTTTGGCGGGGGAGGAAGCTTTCTTT
CASGLAGEEAFF
>TRBV10-3|TRBJ2-2|once|.
TGTGCCATCAGTGGTAGACAGGCCGGTATGGGCACCGGGGAGCTGTTTTTT
CAISGRQAGMGTGELFF
>TRBV28|TRBJ1-2|.|TRBD1
TGTGCCAGCAGCCCCTCCGGGACAGGGGCGGCAAACTATGGCTACACCTTC
CASSPSGTGAANYGYTF
>TRBV11-3|TRBJ1-2|many|.
TGTGCCAGCAGCCGCGGAAACTCTAACTATGGCTACACCTTC
CASSRGNSNYGYTF
>TRBV24-1|TRBJ2-7|many|.
TGTGCCACCAGTGATTTGAGGGAGCGCGAGCAGTACTTC
CATSDLREREQYF
>TRBV6-1|TRBJ2-3|many|.
TGTGCCAGCAGGTTCGGACGGTACACAGATACGCAGTATTTT
CASRFGRYTDTQYF
>TRBV20-1|TRBJ2-1|many|TRBD1
TGCAGTGCTCCTAACCCGGGACAGGGTCACAATGAGCAGTTCTTC
CSAPNPGQGHNEQFF
>TRBV28|TRBJ1-1|many|TRBD1
TGTGCCAGCAGCGACAGGGGGCTCACTGAAGCTTTCTTT
CASSDRGLTEAFF
>TRBV7-9|TRBJ2-7|many|.
TGTGCCAGCAGCGAGGGACATGTCTACGAGCAGTACTTC
CASSEGHVYEQYF
>TRBV2|TRBJ1-4|many|TRBD1
TGTGCCAGCAGACGCGACAGGGTTGGCGAAAAACTGTTTTTT
CASRRDRVGEKLFF
>TRBV6-1|TRBJ2-5|many|TRBD1
TGTGCCAGCAGTCTAGGGACAGGGCTGTACCAAGAGACCCAGTACTTC
CASSLGTGLYQETQYF
>TRBV28|TRBJ2-5|many|.
TGTGCCAGCAGACCACAGGGCGGGGAGACCCAGTACTTC
CASRPQGGETQYF
>TRBV5-1|TRBJ1-4|many|.
TGCGCCAGCAGCTTGTTGACGGGAACTAATGAAAAACTGTTTTTT
CASSLLTGTNEKLFF
>TRBV5-1|TRBJ1-3|many|.
TGCGCCAGCAGCTTGACAGGCGGAAACACCATATATTTT
CASSLTGGNTIYF
>TRBV27|TRBJ1-1|.|.
TGTGCCAGCAACCCTGGGGGGGCCAGCTTGAACACTGAAGCTTTCTTT
CASNPGGASLNTEAFF
>TRBV7-2|TRBJ2-1|many|TRBD2
TGTGCCAGCAGCTTAGGACTAGCGGGGAACAATGAGCAGTTCTTC
CASSLGLAGNNEQFF
>TRBV18|TRBJ1-1|many|.
TGTGCCAGCTCACCCAGGACGGGTGAAGCTTTCTTT
CASSPRTGEAFF
>TRBV5-5|TRBJ1-5|few|.
TGTGCCAGCAGCTCGGGGGCAGTATATAGCAATCAGCCCCAGCATTTT
CASSSGAVYSNQPQHF
>TRBV28|TRBJ2-4|few|.
TGTGCCAGCAGTTTAATTCGTGGGGTAGGGACCAAAAACATTCAGTACTTC
CASSLIRGVGTKNIQYF
>TRBV5-8|TRBJ2-1|many|TRBD1
TGTGCCAGCGGACAGGGGGCCTATGAGCAGTTCTTC
CASGQGAYEQFF
>TRBV2|TRBJ1-6|few|.
TGTGCCAGCAGTGATCACTCTTCACCCCTCCACTTT
CASSDHSSPLHF
>TRBV28|TRBJ2-7|many|.
TGTGCCAGCAGCTTGCAGGGTTACGAGCAGTACTTC
CASSLQGYEQYF
>TRBV9|TRBJ1-3|many|.
TGTGCCAGCAGCGCCTACAGTGCTCACTCTGGAAACACCATATATTTT
CASSAYSAHSGNTIYF
>TRBV5-1|TRBJ2-5|.|TRBD2
TGCGCCAGCAGCTTAGGCGGGGGGTTTGAGACCCAGTACTTC
CASSLGGGFETQYF
>TRBV30|TRBJ2-2|many|.
TGTGCCTGGAGTGTTTCCGGCACCGGGGAGCTGTTTTTT
CAWSVSGTGELFF
>TRBV20-1|TRBJ2-4|many|.
TGCAGTGCTAGTTGGCAGGTCATCGGAAACATTCAGTACTTC
CSASWQVIGNIQYF
>TRBV12-3/TRBV12-4|TRBJ1-2|.|TRBD1
TGTGCCAGCAGTTTCTCCAGGGGGTATGGCTACACCTTC
CASSFSRGYGYTF
>TRBV18|TRBJ2-7|many|.
TGTGCCAGCTCCTCCAGAGGGGTCGAGCAGTACTTC
CASSSRGVEQYF
>TRBV6-9|TRBJ2-5|many|.
TGTGCCAGCAGTTACGGGGGGCAGGGCGGAGAGACCCAGTACTTC
CASSYGGQGGETQYF
>TRBV5-1|TRBJ2-7|many|.
TGCGCCAGCAGCAGACTACAGGCAGGCTACGAGCAGTACTTC
CASSRLQAGYEQYF
>TRBV5-5|TRBJ1-2|many|TRBD1
TGTGCCAGCAGCCGTCAGGGGGCGTACTCCCGAAACTATGGCTACACCTTC
CASSRQGAYSRNYGYTF
>TRBV7-3|TRBJ2-1|many|TRBD1
TGTGCCAGCAGCAAGGACAGGGCCAATGAGCAGTTCTTC
CASSKDRANEQFF
>TRBV11-2|TRBJ2-7|.|.
TGTGCCAGCAGCTCCCGGAGGAGGGTCGAGCAGTACTTC
CASSSRRRVEQYF
>TRBV5-5|TRBJ2-5|many|.
TGTGCCAGCAGCCGACACAGGGAGGGGGAGACCCAGTACTTC
CASSRHREGETQYF
>TRBV20-1|TRBJ2-7|.|.
TGCAGTGCTACTGGACAGATCTCCTACGAGCAGTACTTC
CSATGQISYEQYF
>TRBV20-1|TRBJ2-1|many|TRBD2
TGCAGTGCTAGTAAGCGGGGGGTCTCCTACAATGAGCAGTTCTTC
CSASKRGVSYNEQFF
>TRBV13|TRBJ2-3|many|.
TGTGCCAGCGGGGGGGGGGCCGATCTAGATACGCAGTATTTT
CASGGGADLDTQYF
>TRBV6-4|TRBJ1-5|.|.
TGTGCCAGCAGTGACTCTCGTGGGAAGGACAATCAGCCCCAGCATTTT
CASSDSRGKDNQPQHF
>TRBV29-1|TRBJ2-4|many|.
TGCAGCGTTGAAGAGGCCAGGGCACTAGCCAAAAACATTCAGTACTTC
CSVEEARALAKNIQYF